The clone carrying this T cell receptor (beta chain) was seen a few times. The target antigen is unknown. This record belongs to a study of T cell responses to AZD1222 COVID-19 vaccine. Study as a whole: Pooled together were second doses at about 4 or about 12 weeks.

Whole-study findings and limits: Seropositive status at baseline applied to only a handful of AZD1222 recipients.

V was cut by 3 bases and J by 3 bases, with 5 bases left in between. This CDR3 spans 12 amino acids. Germline-derived CDR1 and CDR2 are MNHEY and SVGEGT. Clones were sequenced by immunoSEQ multiplex PCR, and TCRdb holds only the in-frame ones, with some missing. The profile shows more than 100,000 clones, about 85% of them singletons. V and J are TRBV6-2 or TRBV6-3 and TRBJ1-1; D is ambiguous. This sequence was found in an adult in good health. The source material was peripheral blood, sampled on day 0 of AZD1222 vaccination. The CDR3 reads CASSYSHTEAFF. The CDR3 DNA sequence: TGTGCCAGCAGTTATAGTCACACTGAAGCTTTCTTT.